The 11 T cell receptor beta chains below all came from one sample that was sequenced in a study of T cells in Graves' hyperthyroidism and ophthalmopathy. Amplified TCR beta CDR3 regions came from RNA transcripts. RT-PCR in the first round (using the HTBI primer set) targeted the TCR CDR3. TCRdb processed the multiplex PCR reads anew with MiXCR; each CDR3 protein has one entry. The sample lists more than 650,000 distinct CDR3 sequences, about 14% occurring once. Sequences were obtained from blood. These receptors all stem from a young woman with Graves' hyperthyroidism.

Ten or more counts support this clonotype. This rearrangement joins TRBV11-2 to TRBJ2-7, with TRBD2 identical over 7 bases. Unmatched junction bases numbered 8, after V lost 1 base and J lost 5 bases. The CDR3 spans 15 residues. Germline CDR1 reads SGHAT; CDR2 reads FQNNGV. The CDR3 is CASSLAAGVKNEQYF. Written as DNA, the CDR3 is TGTGCCAGCAGCTTAGCGGCGGGAGTAAAAAACGAGCAGTACTTC.

The chain is built from TRBV7-3 and TRBJ1-2, with D possibly matching TRBD1 (6 bases). This CDR3 has 17 residues. Germline assignment: CDR1 SGHTA and CDR2 FQGTGA. Between the trimmed V and J ends, which lost 5 bases and 4 bases, there was a span of 23 bases. Written as DNA, the CDR3 is TGTGCCAGCAGCCCTCGGACAGACTTAATTCTCCTCTATGGCTACACCTTC. Its translation is CASSPRTDLILLYGYTF.

A few counts support this clonotype. The V gene is TRBV4-1, the J gene TRBJ2-3, with 12 bases that match TRBD2. With 4 bases clipped from V and 4 bases from J, the junction kept 15 bases outside the gene matches. Per the germline V gene, CDR1 is MGHRA and CDR2 is YSYEKL. This CDR3 is built from 19 residues. In DNA form, the CDR3 reads TGCGCCAGCAGCCCACCAGAATATTTACTAGCGGGAGGTTCAGATACGCAGTATTTT. It specifies CASSPPEYLLAGGSDTQYF.

This clonotype was detected only a few times. This sequence joins TRBV5-1 and TRBJ2-7, with D maybe TRBD2 (5 bases). CDR3 length equals 12 residues. Trimming stripped 5 bases from V and 3 bases from J, with 9 bases between. The germline gives CDR1 SGHRS, CDR2 YFSETQ. The CDR3, as DNA: TGCGCCAGCAGGGGGAGCAACTACGAGCAGTACTTC. It yields the protein CASRGSNYEQYF.

This clonotype was observed at least ten times. The CDR3 loop is CASSPRDLYTEAFF. CDR3 nucleotides: TGTGCCAGCTCACCTAGGGACCTGTACACTGAAGCTTTCTTT. The J gene is TRBJ1-1, the V gene TRBV18, with a possible D match to TRBD1 (5 bases). Germline CDR1 KGHSH, CDR2 LQKENI. V dropped 3 bases and J dropped 3 bases, with 11 bases sitting between them. The CDR3 spans 14 residues.

The V call is TRBV7-3, the J call TRBJ1-1, with 12 bases that match TRBD1. Germline V CDR1 and CDR2: SGHTA, FQGTGA. J was trimmed by 6 bases and V by 4 bases; bases with no gene match: 6. CDR3 length: 15 residues. In nucleotides, the CDR3 is TGTGCCAGCAGCTACGGGGGACAGGGGGCGGCTGAAGCTTTCTTT. This translates into CASSYGGQGAAEAFF.

This clonotype has at least ten counts. This sequence joins TRBV2 and TRBJ2-7, with TRBD1 as a possible D gene (6 bases). This CDR3 is 14 amino acids long. With 2 bases removed from V and 3 bases from J, the gap between germline ends came to 11 bases. Germline values: CDR1 SNHLY, CDR2 FYNNEI. The CDR3 is CASSERTAFYEQYF. In nucleotides, the CDR3 is TGTGCCAGCAGTGAACGGACAGCTTTCTACGAGCAGTACTTC.

The rearrangement links TRBV18 to TRBJ2-1; the D gene is possibly TRBD1 (7 bases). The CDR3 has 14 residues. CDR1 KGHSH and CDR2 LQKENI come from the germline V gene. V lost 6 bases and J 7 bases, leaving 16 bases between the germline ends. The CDR3 DNA follows: TGTGCCAGCTCCGAGCCAGGGGGGAAGAATGAGCAGTTCTTC. It yields the protein CASSEPGGKNEQFF.

In its sample, this clonotype was seen many times. V gene TRBV7-9 combines with J gene TRBJ2-5; tentative D call: TRBD1 (5 bases). This CDR3 has 13 residues. Germline V lookup: CDR1 SEHNR, CDR2 FQNEAQ (reference sequence). V gave up 3 bases and J gave up 5 bases, with 10 bases separating them. This CDR3 reads CASSLAGLETQYF. CDR3 DNA: TGTGCCAGCAGCTTGGCAGGGCTGGAGACCCAGTACTTC.

The chain is built from TRBV5-1 and TRBJ2-7; the D is unclear. Matching the DNA end better, TRBJ2-1 makes the J call doubtful. CDR3 length equals 13 residues. The V gene's germline CDR1 is SGHRS and CDR2 YFSETQ. The CDR3 region is CASSLAVSYEQFF. CDR3 nucleotide sequence: TGCGCCAGCAGCTTGGCGGTCAGCTACGAGCAGTTCTTC.

The table lists this clonotype with a count of one. The chain links TRBV29-1 to TRBJ2-2, with a weak D call TRBD1 (6 bases). The CDR3 runs 15 residues. Germline V gene sequence: CDR1 SQVTM, CDR2 ANQGSEA. The V end was cut by 1 base, the J end by 6 bases, with 15 bases between. In nucleotides, the CDR3 is TGCAGCGTTGAAGTGGCAGGGGTTGGTTCCGGGGAGCTGTTTTTT. Encoded protein: CSVEVAGVGSGELFF.